This T cell receptor beta chain originates from a study of T cell responses to AZD1222 COVID-19 vaccine. Study results and caveats: Nearly half of the spike-specific TCRs reportedly recognize variant regions that carry no mutations. Clonal diversity may have been underestimated in mostly white British donors. Only a handful of AZD1222 recipients tested seropositive at baseline.

Regarding this clone: What it recognizes is unknown.

Profiled with immunoSEQ multiplex PCR; TCRdb holds only in-frame clones, not every one. This sample carries approximately 180,000 clones, over 85% of them seen once, and the ten largest clones take 2.6%. This receptor was taken from an adult in good health. Sequencing was performed on peripheral blood, taken on day 0 of AZD1222 vaccination.

This CDR3 is CASSPPGLGGQETQYF. In DNA, the CDR3 is TGCGCCAGCAGCCCTCCGGGACTAGGGGGGCAAGAGACCCAGTACTTC. V usage is TRBV5-1 and J usage is TRBJ2-5; 8 bases align to TRBD2. CDR1 and CDR2 (germline): SGHRS, YFSETQ. V lost 4 bases and J lost 2; bases outside the gene matches: 10. The CDR3 consists of 16 residues.